The 30 T cell receptor beta chains in this list originate from one sample, sequenced in a study of CD8+CD57+ T cells in acquired aplastic anemia (dated by TCRdb to 2017 to 2018). The patients picked for sequencing were ones in whom flow cytometry had shown an expansion of CD8+CD57+ cells. The sequencer listed for this sample is Illumina HiSeq 2000. TCR beta VDJ combination and CDR3 sequence profiling used genomic DNA as the template. TCRdb reran the public reads through fastp at Q25 and MiXCR, keeping productive beta chains. Rows with a matching CDR3 protein are joined into one entry that keeps the most common DNA and genes. For this sample the table gives roughly 280,000 distinct CDR3 sequences, of which approximately 57% were detected only once. The ten top clones hold roughly 1.2% of the sample. The source material was sorted CD4+, CD8+, or CD8+CD57+ T cells (not recorded which) from PBMCs. The receptors stem from a human donor with aplastic anemia.

This clonotype came up many times. This rearrangement joins TRBV12-3 or TRBV12-4 to TRBJ1-1, with 10 bases that match TRBD1. The CDR3 length is 17 residues. V gave up 4 bases and J gave up 0 bases; unmatched junction bases: 8. The CDR3 loop reads CASSSVGTGALNTEAFF. CDR3 nucleotides: TGTGCCAGCAGTTCAGTGGGGACAGGGGCCTTGAACACTGAAGCTTTCTTT.

In its sample, this clonotype was seen many times. The rearrangement uses TRBV25-1 and TRBJ2-3; D is unclear. From germline, CDR1 is MGHDK and CDR2 SYGVNS. V lost 4 bases and J lost 1, with 9 bases in between. CDR3 length: 14 residues. The CDR3 DNA follows: TGTGCCAGCAGTGGAATCACTGGCACAGATACGCAGTATTTT. Translating gives CASSGITGTDTQYF.

There are a few counts of this clonotype. This may be a read error: a much more frequent sequence differs by one nucleotide. The chain is built from TRBV7-2 and TRBJ2-2; D possibly corresponds to TRBD1 (5 bases). The CDR3 runs 13 residues. Germline V gene sequence: CDR1 SGHTA, CDR2 FQGNSA. V was trimmed by 6 bases and J by 1 base, leaving 6 bases between them. The CDR3: CASSDRNTGELFF. Here the CDR3 DNA reads TGTGCCAGCAGTGACAGGAACACCGGGGAGCTGTTTTTT. Variable domain in full (rest from reference TRBV7-2 and TRBJ2-2): GAGVSQSPSNKVTEKGKDVELRCDPISGHTALYWYRQSLGQGLEFLIYFQGNSAPDKSGLPSDRFSAERTGGSVSTLTIQRTQQEDSAVYLCASSDRNTGELFFGEGSRLTVL.

The chain combines TRBV11-1 with TRBJ2-3, with 8 bases fitting TRBD1. Unmatched junction bases numbered 9, after V lost 5 bases and J lost 2 bases. This CDR3 region has 16 residues. Germline CDR1 SGHAT, CDR2 FQDESV (reference sequence). The CDR3 sequence is CASSTRQGSSTDTQYF. DNA of the CDR3: TGTGCCAGCAGCACCAGACAGGGGAGTTCCACAGATACGCAGTATTTT.

Ten or more counts support this clonotype. This chain joins TRBV5-8 and TRBJ1-2; the match to TRBD1 covers 9 bases. Germline values: CDR1 SGHTS, CDR2 YDEGEE. This CDR3 is built from 15 residues. J gave up 0 bases and V 7 bases, and 7 bases lay outside the gene matches. This chain's CDR3 is CASGGQGTTNYGYTF. In DNA, the CDR3 is TGTGCCAGCGGCGGACAGGGGACGACTAACTATGGCTACACCTTC.

This clonotype appeared a single time. One end of the junction fails to match germline, which may point to a read error. The rearrangement joins TRBV20-1 to TRBJ2-5, with D uncertain. The length of the CDR3 is 12 residues. Germline-derived CDR1 and CDR2 are DFQATT and SNEGSKA (reference sequence). This CDR3 reads CSATSFGETQYF. The CDR3 DNA reads TGCAGCGCTACGTCTTTCGGGGAGACCCAGTACTTC.

This chain uses TRBV29-1 with TRBJ1-2; D remains ambiguous. Trimming pared 8 bases from V and 4 bases from J, leaving 20 bases between. This CDR3 has 14 residues. CDR1 and CDR2 (germline): SQVTM, ANQGSEA. This CDR3 reads CSSPREASGYGYTF. DNA of the CDR3: TGCAGCTCACCCCGGGAGGCTTCGGGCTATGGCTACACCTTC.

The chain couples TRBV10-3 to TRBJ1-5; 11 bases line up with TRBD1. This CDR3 has 16 residues. Germline V gene data show CDR1 as ENHRY and CDR2 as SYGVKD. V shed 10 bases, J shed 6 bases, and the junction held 14 bases outside the gene matches. The CDR3 region has the DNA TGTGCCAAGCTGAACTCCGGGACAGGGGGACTTCAGCCCCAGCATTTT. It codes for CAKLNSGTGGLQPQHF.

V gene TRBV9 combines with J gene TRBJ2-7, with 11 bases fitting TRBD2. Germline V CDR1 and CDR2: SGDLS, YYNGEE. V shed 3 bases, J shed 2 bases, and the junction held 4 bases outside the gene matches. The CDR3 has 15 amino acids. CDR3 bases: TGTGCCAGCAGCGGTACTAGCGGGGGCCCCTACGAGCAGTACTTC. This sequence encodes CASSGTSGGPYEQYF.

The V gene is TRBV15, the J gene TRBJ1-1; a weak D match, TRBD1 (6 bases). Trimming took off 2 bases at V and 2 bases at J, with 9 bases between the two ends. The V gene's germline CDR1 is LNHNV and CDR2 YYDKDF (reference sequence). The CDR3 is 14 residues long. For the CDR3, the DNA is TGTGCCACCAGCAGAAAGGGGGGAAACACTGAAGCTTTCTTT. Protein sequence: CATSRKGGNTEAFF.

This clonotype was seen repeatedly, ten times or more. The DNA of the CDR3 is TGTGCCAGCAGTGGTAGCGGGAGCTGGTATAACGAGCAGTACTTC. It translates to CASSGSGSWYNEQYF. V gene TRBV6-5 combines with J gene TRBJ2-7; 9 bases align to TRBD2. V shed 5 bases, J shed 5 bases, and the junction held 10 bases outside the gene matches. The CDR3 loop spans 15 amino acids. Germline V gene sequence: CDR1 MNHEY, CDR2 SVGAGI.

Turning to this clonotype: This may be a read error: a much more frequent sequence differs by one nucleotide. The chain links TRBV6-5 to TRBJ2-6; a weak D match, TRBD1 (5 bases). This CDR3 spans 16 amino acids. The germline V gene has CDR1 MNHEY and CDR2 SVGAGI. In DNA form, the CDR3 reads TGTGCCAGCAGTGAACTTCGTCGTTCTGGGGCCGACGTCCTGACTTTC. Translation gives CASSELRRSGADVLTF.

V gene TRBV7-9 combines with J gene TRBJ2-1; D ambiguous. Germline CDR1 reads SEHNR; CDR2 reads FQNEAQ (reference sequence). Between the trimmed V and J ends, which lost 5 bases and 7 bases, there was a span of 18 bases. This CDR3 region has 15 residues. The CDR3 region has the DNA TGTGCCAGCAGCACCCACATCCTTGGATCTAATGAGCAGTTCTTC. Protein sequence: CASSTHILGSNEQFF.

This clonotype was observed a handful of times. The rearrangement joins TRBV25-1 to TRBJ2-1, with 12 positions matching TRBD1. The CDR3 extends over 16 amino acids. With 8 bases clipped from V and 6 bases from J, the junction kept 11 bases outside the gene matches. CDR1 is MGHDK, CDR2 SYGVNS, per germline. CDR3 residues: CASSPQGQGAVNEQFF. CDR3 nucleotide sequence: TGTGCCAGCTCACCACAGGGACAGGGGGCAGTCAATGAGCAGTTCTTC.

The V gene is TRBV2, the J gene TRBJ2-7; 8 nucleotides line up with TRBD2. The CDR3 is 14 residues long. Germline loops: CDR1 SNHLY, CDR2 FYNNEI. Losses at the gene ends were 5 bases for V and 5 bases for J; bases not matched to a gene: 8. The CDR3 nucleotides are TGTGCCAGCAGTATACTAGCGGCAGGCCACGAGCAGTACTTC. The encoded protein is CASSILAAGHEQYF.

The rearrangement joins TRBV15 to TRBJ2-1, with 8 bases matching TRBD1. V was pared by 3 bases and J by 4 bases, with 8 bases of the junction left unmatched. The CDR3 totals 16 residues. Per the germline V gene, CDR1 is LNHNV and CDR2 is YYDKDF (reference sequence). This CDR3 is CATSSAGGSLYNEQFF. The CDR3 nucleotides are TGTGCCACCAGCAGTGCAGGGGGCTCCCTTTACAATGAGCAGTTCTTC. Full variable domain (rest looked up from reference TRBV15 and TRBJ2-1): DAMVIQNPRYQVTQFGKPVTLSCSQTLNHNVMYWYQQKSSQAPKLLFHYYDKDFNNEADTPDNFQSRRPNTSFCFLDIRSPGLGDTAMYLCATSSAGGSLYNEQFFGPGTRLTVL.

This clonotype was recorded at least ten times. CDR3 DNA sequence: TGCAGCGTTCATGGACAGGGGGCGGACACTGAAGCTTTCTTT. Protein sequence: CSVHGQGADTEAFF. This chain uses TRBV29-1 with TRBJ1-1; TRBD1 agrees at 11 bases. J gave up 3 bases and V 5 bases, and 5 bases lay outside the gene matches. This CDR3 is built from 14 residues. Germline assignment: CDR1 SQVTM and CDR2 ANQGSEA.

In its sample, this clonotype was seen once. The CDR3 here is CASSDGWGQTSYEQYF. DNA for the CDR3: TGTGCCAGCAGTGATGGTTGGGGACAAACATCCTACGAGCAGTACTTC. This rearrangement joins TRBV6-4 to TRBJ2-7, with D perhaps TRBD1 (6 bases). Between the trimmed V and J ends, which lost 3 bases and 1 base, there was a span of 16 bases. The CDR3 spans 16 residues. CDR1 and CDR2 (germline): MRHNA, SNTAGT.

This clonotype was seen many times. The chain joins TRBV7-9 to TRBJ2-3; D may be TRBD2 (5 bases). The CDR3 contains 14 residues. CDR1 SEHNR and CDR2 FQNEAQ come from the germline V gene (reference sequence). The V and J ends lost 3 bases and 6 bases respectively, with 13 bases between them. The CDR3 nucleotides read TGTGCCAGCAGCTTCGGGGTGCAAGGGGATACGCAGTATTTT. Its translation: CASSFGVQGDTQYF.

The chain employs TRBV6-5 and TRBJ1-4, with D maybe TRBD1 (5 bases). V lost 8 bases, J lost 11 bases, and 12 bases lay in between. The germline V gene has CDR1 MNHEY and CDR2 SVGAGI. This CDR3 has 11 amino acids. The CDR3 is CASLSEGKLFF. As DNA, the CDR3 is TGTGCCAGCCTGAGCGAGGGGAAACTGTTTTTT.

There are a few counts of this clonotype. V usage is TRBV6-2 or TRBV6-3 and J usage is TRBJ2-7, with 10 bases aligning to TRBD1. The CDR3 spans 15 residues. V lost 5 bases to trimming and J lost 7 bases; unmatched junction nucleotides: 11. Looked up from germline, CDR1 is MNHEY and CDR2 is SVGEGT. This CDR3 reads CASSLLPDRGREQYF. CDR3 bases: TGTGCCAGCAGTCTTCTCCCTGACAGGGGGCGGGAGCAGTACTTC.

V usage is TRBV7-8 and J usage is TRBJ1-5; D ambiguous. CDR3 length: 14 amino acids. V lost 3 bases, J lost 5 bases, and 11 bases lay in between. Germline V gene data show CDR1 as SGHVS and CDR2 as FQNEAQ. The DNA of the CDR3 is TGTGCCAGCAGCTTTATGCAGATGGATCAGCCCCAGCATTTT. Amino acids: CASSFMQMDQPQHF.

CDR3 protein: CASSDRSTGRSTEAFF. The CDR3, as DNA: TGTGCCAGCAGTGACCGCTCGACAGGGAGGAGCACTGAAGCTTTCTTT. The chain recombines TRBV25-1 with TRBJ1-1; 7 bases are a match to TRBD1. CDR1 is MGHDK and CDR2 is SYGVNS in the germline V gene. The V and J ends lost 3 bases and 4 bases, in that order; junction bases with no gene match: 11. This CDR3 comprises 16 residues.

Ten or more counts support this clonotype. V gene TRBV20-1 combines with J gene TRBJ2-5; 10 bases align to TRBD2. Germline CDR1 DFQATT, CDR2 SNEGSKA (reference sequence). Trimming removed 6 bases from V and 4 bases from J; junction bases left unmatched: 8. This CDR3 is built from 14 residues. CDR3 coding DNA: TGCAGTGCAAAAGCGGGAGGGCAGGGAGAGACCCAGTACTTC. Translating it yields CSAKAGGQGETQYF.

The chain carries TRBV20-1 and TRBJ1-2; D call uncertain. The germline CDR1 and CDR2 sequences are DFQATT and SNEGSKA (reference sequence). Trimming stripped 8 bases from V and 4 bases from J, with 14 bases between. The CDR3 extends over 12 amino acids. The DNA for the CDR3 is TGCAGTACAAAACAGACACTCTATGGCTACACCTTC. This encodes CSTKQTLYGYTF.

V usage is TRBV5-4 and J usage is TRBJ1-2; D is perhaps TRBD1 (5 bases). Trimming pared 4 bases from V and 6 bases from J, leaving 13 bases between. The CDR3 is 13 amino acids. Germline CDR1 is SGHNT and CDR2 is YYREEE (reference sequence). Here the CDR3 DNA reads TGTGCCAGCAGCCCTGACAGTACCGATGGCTACACCTTC. Amino acids: CASSPDSTDGYTF.

V gene TRBV7-3 combines with J gene TRBJ2-7, with D perhaps TRBD1 or TRBD2 (5 bases each). The CDR3 spans 12 residues. Trimming left V 4 bases short and J 2 bases short, with 6 bases between. Germline CDR1 SGHTA, CDR2 FQGTGA. As DNA, the CDR3 is TGTGCCAGCAGCTGGGGGACCTACGAGCAGTACTTC. Protein: CASSWGTYEQYF.

This clonotype was counted once. The chain carries TRBV10-3 and TRBJ2-3; 8 bases are a match to TRBD1. The germline V gene encodes CDR1 ENHRY and CDR2 SYGVKD. V lost 6 bases to trimming and J lost 1 base; unmatched junction nucleotides: 3. CDR3 length: 14 amino acids. The CDR3 nucleotides are TGTGCCATCAGGGCGGACAGGGGCACAGATACGCAGTATTTT. Protein sequence: CAIRADRGTDTQYF.

The chain has TRBV7-3 and TRBJ2-1; 7 bases map to TRBD1. Germline assignment: CDR1 SGHTA and CDR2 FQGTGA. J gave up 5 bases and V 3 bases, and 7 bases lay outside the gene matches. The CDR3 spans 15 residues. The CDR3 loop is CASSFRQGTNNEQFF. As DNA, the CDR3 is TGTGCCAGCAGCTTCAGACAGGGAACCAACAATGAGCAGTTCTTC.

This clonotype was seen ten or more times. This chain connects TRBV7-8 to TRBJ1-1, with TRBD1 identical over 10 bases. The CDR3 is made up of 14 amino acids. CDR1 and CDR2 from the germline V gene are SGHVS and FQNEAQ. V was clipped by 1 base and J by 5 bases; unmatched bases: 1. CDR3 protein: CASSLGDRGTEAFF. In DNA, the CDR3 is TGTGCCAGCAGCTTAGGGGACAGGGGAACTGAAGCTTTCTTT.